The text below deals with one T cell receptor beta chain. As yet, its antigen is unknown. This entry is derived from a study of STAT5B mutations in CD4+ large granular lymphocyte leukemia. CDR3 length: 14 amino acids. The germline V gene encodes CDR1 GTSNPN and CDR2 SVGIG (reference sequence). Trimming removed 2 bases from V and 5 bases from J, with 15 bases in between. Study-wide findings and caveats: No patients shared main leukemic clonotypes, though around 27% appeared at low frequency elsewhere. Without putative leukemic clones, patient CD4-sorted repertoires remained more clonal than healthy CD4+ repertoires.

Method: immunoSEQ multiplex PCR; TCRdb's copy keeps in-frame clones and lacks some. The table lists about 48,000 clones, roughly 72% of them singletons, with roughly 1.4% in the top ten. The receptor was isolated from a human donor in good health. The sequencing sample was made of CD4+ T cells from blood buffy coats. The genes are TRBV30 and TRBJ1-1; a weak D match, TRBD1 (6 bases). CDR3 sequence: CAWSKGGGDTEAFF. In nucleotides, the CDR3 is TGTGCCTGGAGTAAGGGAGGGGGAGATACTGAAGCTTTCTTT.